The entry that follows covers one T cell receptor (beta chain) sequence. This specimen belongs to a study of cytomegalovirus exposure and HLA in healthy donors. The CDR3 consists of 16 residues. Germline V lookup: CDR1 SGHRS, CDR2 YFSETQ. Trimming took 0 bases from V and 4 from J, leaving 15 bases between them. Healthy bone marrow donors made up the donors. The PCR had 60 Vbeta and 13 Jbeta primers. Profiled with immunoSEQ multiplex PCR; TCRdb holds only in-frame clones, not every one. The sample lists under 150,000 clones, more than 75% seen once, with under 4.5% in the top ten. Material: PBMCs. The TCR originated in a man aged 18 to 29 in good health and CMV-seronegative. J is TRBJ2-3 and V is TRBV5-1; D may be TRBD1 (7 bases). The CDR3 DNA is TGCGCCAGCAGCTTGGCAGGGGGGCCACCCCCAGATACGCAGTATTTT. Residues: CASSLAGGPPPDTQYF.